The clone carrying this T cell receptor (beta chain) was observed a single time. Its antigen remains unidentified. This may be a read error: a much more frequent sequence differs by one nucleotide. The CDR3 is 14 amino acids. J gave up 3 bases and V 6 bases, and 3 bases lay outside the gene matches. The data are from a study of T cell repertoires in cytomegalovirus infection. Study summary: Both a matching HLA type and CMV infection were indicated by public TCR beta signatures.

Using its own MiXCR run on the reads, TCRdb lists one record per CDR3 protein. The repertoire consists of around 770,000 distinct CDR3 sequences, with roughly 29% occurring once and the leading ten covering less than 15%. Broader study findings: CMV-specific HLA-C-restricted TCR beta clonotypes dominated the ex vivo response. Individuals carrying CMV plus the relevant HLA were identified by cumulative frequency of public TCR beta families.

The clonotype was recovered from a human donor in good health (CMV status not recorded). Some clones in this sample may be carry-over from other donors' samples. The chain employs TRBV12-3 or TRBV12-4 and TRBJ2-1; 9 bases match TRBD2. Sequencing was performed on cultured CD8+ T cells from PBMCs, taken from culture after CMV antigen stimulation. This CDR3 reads CASRSGGNYNEQFF. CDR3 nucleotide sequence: TGTGCCAGCAGGAGCGGGGGGAACTACAATGAGCAGTTCTTC.